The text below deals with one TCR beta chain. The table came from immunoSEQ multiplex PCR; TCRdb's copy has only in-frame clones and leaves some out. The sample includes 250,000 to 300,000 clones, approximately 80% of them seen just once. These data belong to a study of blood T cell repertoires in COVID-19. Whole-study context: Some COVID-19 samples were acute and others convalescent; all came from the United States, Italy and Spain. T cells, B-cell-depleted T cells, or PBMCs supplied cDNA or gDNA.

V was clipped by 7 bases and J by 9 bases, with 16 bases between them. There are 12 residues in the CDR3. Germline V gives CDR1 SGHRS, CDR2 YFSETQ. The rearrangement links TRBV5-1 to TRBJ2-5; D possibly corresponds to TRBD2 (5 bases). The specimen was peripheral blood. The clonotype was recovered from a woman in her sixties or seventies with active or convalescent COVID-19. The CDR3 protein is CASGDPKEAQYF. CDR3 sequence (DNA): TGCGCCAGCGGAGACCCGAAGGAGGCCCAGTACTTC.